This record covers a single TCR beta chain. The data originate from a study of T cell changes during pregnancy in multiple sclerosis. Clones were read by immunoSEQ multiplex PCR, and TCRdb kept only the in-frame ones, dropping some. Seen here are tens of thousands of clones, about 95% observed once, and the top ten hold 1.1%. V lost 2 bases to trimming and J lost 5 bases, with 10 bases between them. CDR1 is SEHNR, CDR2 FQNEAQ, per germline (reference sequence). The CDR3 runs to 14 residues. The J gene is TRBJ2-1, the V gene TRBV7-9; a possible D gene is TRBD2 (5 bases). This clonotype was obtained from a female donor with multiple sclerosis, enrolled in a pregnancy study. This material consisted of peripheral blood, taken in the second trimester of pregnancy. The DNA for the CDR3 is TGTGCCAGCAGCTTATCACAGCGGAACAATGAGCAGTTCTTC. Residues: CASSLSQRNNEQFF.